This passage covers 28 T cell receptor beta chains from one sample sequenced in a study of regulatory T cells in long-lasting Graves disease. CDR3-region Arm-PCR and iRepertoire HTBI primers produced the TCR beta libraries. TCRdb processed the multiplex PCR reads anew with MiXCR; each CDR3 protein has one entry. The sample holds 400,000 to 500,000 distinct CDR3 sequences; roughly a fifth are singletons and the top ten take less than 9%. Noted time point: persistent/refractory GD, antithyroid drugs over 5 years with positive TRAb. Generation of the TCR library employed RNA extracted from PBMCs. The sample here was peripheral blood mononuclear cells (PBMCs), taken when the disease was refractory, from a patient treated with antithyroid drugs. The receptors were sampled from a female donor with Graves disease.

The V gene is TRBV11-3, the J gene TRBJ2-2, with a weak D call TRBD2 (6 bases). The CDR3 loop spans 15 amino acids. Germline assignment: CDR1 SGHNT and CDR2 YENEEA. V shed 5 bases and J shed 0 bases, with 10 bases lying between them. CDR3 loop: CASSRGLTNTGELFF. The CDR3 DNA sequence: TGTGCCAGCAGCCGGGGACTCACGAACACCGGGGAGCTGTTTTTT.

The V call is TRBV29-1, the J call TRBJ2-5; D is uncertain. Germline CDR1 is SQVTM and CDR2 is ANQGSEA. Trimming took off 2 bases at V and 5 bases at J, with 6 bases between the two ends. CDR3 length: 11 amino acids. CDR3 protein: CSVESGETQYF. CDR3 DNA sequence: TGCAGCGTTGAATCCGGGGAGACCCAGTACTTC. The full variable domain, in which reference TRBV29-1 and TRBJ2-5 provide the parts outside the CDR3, is SAVISQKPSRDICQRGTSLTIQCQVDSQVTMMFWYRQQPGQSLTLIATANQGSEATYESGFVIDKFPISRPNLTFSTLTVSNMSPEDSSIYLCSVESGETQYFGPGTRLLVL.

The gene calls are TRBV14 and TRBJ1-3; unclear D gene. This CDR3 is built from 12 residues. The germline V gene encodes CDR1 SGHDN and CDR2 FVKESK. V lost 2 bases to trimming and J lost 3 bases, with 2 bases between them. CDR3 protein: CASSQYGNTIYF. The CDR3 nucleotides are TGTGCCAGCAGCCAATATGGAAACACCATATATTTT. The variable domain in full, completed from reference TRBV14 and TRBJ1-3, reads EAGVTQFPSHSVIEKGQTVTLRCDPISGHDNLYWYRRVMGKEIKFLLHFVKESKQDESGMPNNRFLAERTGGTYSTLKVQPAELEDSGVYFCASSQYGNTIYFGEGSWLTVV.

In this sample, this clonotype turned up a few times. CDR3 DNA: TGTGCCAGCAGGCCGGGACTAACCCATAATGAGCAGTTCTTC. Translated: CASRPGLTHNEQFF. The chain is built from TRBV2 and TRBJ2-1; 7 bases match TRBD2. Trimming at V came to 6 bases and at J to 7 bases, leaving 9 bases not matched to a gene. CDR1 SNHLY and CDR2 FYNNEI come from the germline V gene. The CDR3 is 14 amino acids. The full variable domain, completed using reference TRBV2 and TRBJ2-1, is EPEVTQTPSHQVTQMGQEVILRCVPISNHLYFYWYRQILGQKVEFLVSFYNNEISEKSEIFDDQFSVERPDGSNFTLKIRSTKLEDSAMYFCASRPGLTHNEQFFGPGTRLTVL.

This clonotype was found many times. This chain joins TRBV27 and TRBJ2-5, with TRBD2 matching over 10 bases. Germline assignment: CDR1 MNHEY and CDR2 SMNVEV (reference sequence). The V segment lost 4 bases and the J segment 4 bases; nucleotides outside the gene matches: 3. The CDR3 has 14 amino acids. The CDR3 is CASSSAGGLETQYF. Written as DNA, the CDR3 is TGTGCCAGCAGTTCAGCGGGGGGGCTAGAGACCCAGTACTTC.

This clonotype was recorded many times. This rearrangement joins TRBV5-5 to TRBJ1-1; D may be TRBD1 (5 bases). Germline CDR1 is SGHKS and CDR2 is YYEKEE (reference sequence). The V gene lost 0 bases and the J gene lost 3 bases, with 12 bases spanning the gap. The CDR3 consists of 15 residues. This CDR3 is CASSLEGHSDTEAFF. The CDR3 DNA reads as TGTGCCAGCAGCTTGGAGGGGCACTCTGACACTGAAGCTTTCTTT.

The V call is TRBV20-1, the J call TRBJ1-2; 8 bases are shared with TRBD1. The CDR3 has 15 amino acids. Germline-derived CDR1 and CDR2 are DFQATT and SNEGSKA (reference sequence). Trimming cost V 5 bases and J 7 bases; bases outside gene matches: 15. Written as DNA, the CDR3 is TGCAGTGCTTCAGGACAGGGTACCTTGGTTGGTGGCTACACCTTC. Its translation: CSASGQGTLVGGYTF.

This clonotype was observed at least ten times. This chain links TRBV7-8 with TRBJ2-5; tentatively, D is TRBD2 (5 bases). The germline gives CDR1 SGHVS, CDR2 FQNEAQ. CDR3 length: 15 residues. Trimming took 5 bases from V and 4 from J, leaving 17 bases between them. The CDR3 region is CASSPLPSRGETQYF. DNA of the CDR3: TGTGCCAGCAGCCCCCTGCCGTCCCGGGGAGAGACCCAGTACTTC.

This clonotype was recorded only once. The rearrangement uses TRBV20-1 and TRBJ2-3; 10 positions match TRBD2. V trimming: 5 bases; J trimming: 0 bases; junction bases outside the gene matches: 11. The germline V gene has CDR1 DFQATT and CDR2 SNEGSKA (reference sequence). The CDR3 extends over 17 amino acids. The CDR3 spells CSALTDMTSGSTDTQYF. The DNA for the CDR3 is TGCAGTGCTCTCACGGATATGACTAGCGGGAGCACAGATACGCAGTATTTT.

There are many counts of this clonotype. The V and J genes are TRBV6-1 and TRBJ1-5, with D unclear. V gave up 8 bases and J gave up 0 bases, with 11 bases separating them. CDR1 MNHNS and CDR2 SASEGT come from the germline V gene. CDR3 length: 14 residues. Written as DNA, the CDR3 is TGTGCCAGCGGCCCGAGTTATAGCAATCAGCCCCAGCATTTT. It encodes CASGPSYSNQPQHF.

The chain combines TRBV29-1 with TRBJ2-7; 7 bases are a match to TRBD1. The CDR3 is made up of 14 amino acids. The V and J ends lost 6 bases and 4 bases, in that order; junction bases with no gene match: 12. Germline V gene data show CDR1 as SQVTM and CDR2 as ANQGSEA. The CDR3 DNA reads TGCAGCGTAGCCGGGACAGAGCTAAAGTACGAGCAGTACTTC. Its protein product is CSVAGTELKYEQYF.

On this clonotype itself: A much more abundant neighbour one base away suggests this may be a read error. Given the absence of the conserved phenylalanine or tryptophan at the CDR3 end, a read error is likely. The chain links TRBV12-3 or TRBV12-4 to TRBJ1-1; possible D gene TRBD1, 5 bases. This CDR3 is built from 14 residues. V shed 5 bases and J shed 4 bases, with 14 bases lying between them. This CDR3 reads CASSPGEWGTEAFS. The CDR3 bases are TGTGCCAGCAGTCCGGGGGAGTGGGGCACTGAAGCTTTCTCT.

A single count supports this clonotype. Given a much more abundant clone one base away, this may be a read error. This chain connects TRBV15 to TRBJ1-1; D not resolved. This CDR3 comprises 17 residues. Germline-derived CDR1 and CDR2 are LNHNV and YYDKDF (reference sequence). This CDR3 is CATGRVLAVGWDTEAFF. DNA of the CDR3: TGTGCCACCGGCAGAGTTCTGGCTGTGGGCTGGGACACTGAAGCTTTCTTT. The full variable domain, in which reference TRBV15 and TRBJ1-1 provide the parts outside the CDR3, is DAMVIQNPRYQVTQFGKPVTLSCSQTLNHNVMYWYQQKSSQAPKLLFHYYDKDFNNEADTPDNFQSRRPNTSFCFLDIRSPGLGDTAMYLCATGRVLAVGWDTEAFFGQGTRLTVV.

This clonotype was seen repeatedly, ten times or more. The rearrangement joins TRBV12-3 or TRBV12-4 to TRBJ1-1; D remains ambiguous. This CDR3 has 15 residues. Between the trimmed V and J ends, which lost 3 bases and 7 bases, there was a span of 18 bases. The chain's CDR3 is CASSFLADSPFEAFF. The DNA for the CDR3 is TGTGCCAGCAGTTTCTTAGCCGACTCACCCTTTGAAGCTTTCTTT.

Ten or more counts support this clonotype. The genes are TRBV6-5 and TRBJ1-4; D unclear. The CDR3 length is 13 residues. Germline CDR1 reads MNHEY; CDR2 reads SVGAGI. Trimming stripped 0 bases from V and 8 bases from J, with 7 bases between. For the CDR3, the DNA is TGTGCCAGCAGTTACTCGGAGCGGGAAAAACTGTTTTTT. Translation gives CASSYSEREKLFF.

This clonotype was seen repeatedly, ten times or more. This chain uses TRBV12-3 or TRBV12-4 with TRBJ1-1; 7 nucleotides align to TRBD1. The CDR3 spans 15 residues. V shed 3 bases, J shed 4 bases, and the junction held 8 bases outside the gene matches. CDR3 protein: CASSFGRGAITEAFF. DNA of the CDR3: TGTGCCAGCAGTTTTGGCAGGGGGGCGATCACTGAAGCTTTCTTT.

V is TRBV20-1 and J is TRBJ1-4; no clear D. V dropped 4 bases and J dropped 0 bases, with 9 bases sitting between them. This CDR3 is 14 amino acids long. Germline-derived CDR1 and CDR2 are DFQATT and SNEGSKA (reference sequence). CDR3 region: CSAMSGATNEKLFF. The CDR3 nucleotides are TGCAGTGCTATGTCAGGTGCAACTAATGAAAAACTGTTTTTT.

A few counts support this clonotype. A much more abundant neighbour one base away suggests this may be a read error. This sequence joins TRBV12-3 or TRBV12-4 and TRBJ2-5; D unclear. The CDR3 totals 13 residues. DNA of the CDR3: TGTGCCAGCAGTTTGAGGCGGAAAGACACCCAGTACTTC. This gives the protein CASSLRRKDTQYF.

The chain carries TRBV12-3 or TRBV12-4 and TRBJ1-1; D ambiguous. Trimming stripped 3 bases from V and 4 bases from J, with 18 bases between. The CDR3 runs 16 residues. The CDR3 region has the DNA TGTGCCAGCAGTTTCCGGCGACTAAGGGAGGCCACTGAAGCTTTCTTT. The encoded protein is CASSFRRLREATEAFF.

The J gene is TRBJ1-5, the V gene TRBV20-1; D gene uncertain. Trimming removed 4 bases at V and 0 bases at J, with 25 bases between. Germline V gene data show CDR1 as DFQATT and CDR2 as SNEGSKA (reference sequence). The CDR3 contains 19 residues. This CDR3 reads CSAIPVGRWWPYSNQPQHF. In nucleotides, the CDR3 is TGCAGTGCTATTCCCGTGGGGAGGTGGTGGCCTTATAGCAATCAGCCCCAGCATTTT.

There are a few counts of this clonotype. The rearrangement joins TRBV5-5 to TRBJ1-1; D not certain. With 6 bases removed from V and 0 bases from J, the gap between germline ends came to 9 bases. Germline CDR1 is SGHKS and CDR2 is YYEKEE (reference sequence). The CDR3 is 13 amino acids. Here the CDR3 reads CASTFGVNTEAFF. The CDR3 DNA reads TGTGCCAGCACCTTTGGGGTGAACACTGAAGCTTTCTTT.

The rearrangement joins TRBV27 to TRBJ2-7; 10 bases map to TRBD2. V gave up 6 bases and J gave up 4 bases; unmatched junction bases: 12. Looked up from germline, CDR1 is MNHEY and CDR2 is SMNVEV (reference sequence). This CDR3 has 16 amino acids. The DNA for the CDR3 is TGTGCCAGCAGGGGGTTCACTAGCGGGAAAGAATACGAGCAGTACTTC. This gives the protein CASRGFTSGKEYEQYF.

The gene calls are TRBV20-1 and TRBJ2-5, with D perhaps being TRBD1 or TRBD2 (6 bases each). Germline values: CDR1 DFQATT, CDR2 SNEGSKA (reference sequence). This CDR3 region has 14 residues. Trimming pared 3 bases from V and 2 bases from J, leaving 13 bases between. CDR3 DNA: TGCAGTGCTAGGGGGGGCGGGGAACAAGAGACCCAGTACTTC. The encoded protein is CSARGGGEQETQYF.

This clonotype was recorded many times. CDR3 sequence: CASSREKPWDRGYYGYTF. In nucleotides, the CDR3 is TGTGCCAGCAGTCGAGAAAAACCCTGGGACAGGGGCTACTATGGCTACACCTTC. The genes are TRBV28 and TRBJ1-2; 10 bases match TRBD1. CDR3 size: 18 residues. Germline CDR1 and CDR2: MDHEN and SYDVKM. The trim removed 5 bases at V and 3 bases at J, leaving 15 bases unmatched.

The CDR3 loop reads CASQPGQGNSGANVLTF. In DNA, the CDR3 is TGTGCCTCTCAACCGGGACAGGGTAACTCTGGGGCCAACGTCCTGACTTTC. V usage is TRBV15 and J usage is TRBJ2-6, with 9 bases matching TRBD1. The CDR3 loop spans 17 amino acids. The V and J ends lost 11 bases and 0 bases, in that order; junction bases with no gene match: 11. CDR1 and CDR2 from the germline V gene are LNHNV and YYDKDF (reference sequence).

At least ten counts were recorded for this clonotype. The chain carries TRBV6-1 and TRBJ1-5, with TRBD1 matching over 8 bases. This CDR3 spans 14 amino acids. After removal of 4 bases from V and 6 bases from J, the junction contained 5 bases not matched to a gene. The germline V gene has CDR1 MNHNS and CDR2 SASEGT. CDR3 DNA sequence: TGTGCCAGCAGTGGGACAGGGATGGGTCAGCCCCAGCATTTT. Translated, it gives CASSGTGMGQPQHF.

In its sample, this clonotype was seen a few times. The chain carries TRBV7-9 and TRBJ1-2; unclear D gene. CDR3 length equals 11 residues. CDR1 is SEHNR, CDR2 FQNEAQ, per germline (reference sequence). Trimming removed 5 bases from V and 8 bases from J, with 9 bases in between. The DNA for the CDR3 is TGTGCCAGCAGCCGAGTTGAGGGCTACACCTTC. Translated, it gives CASSRVEGYTF.

This clonotype occurred a few times. The V call is TRBV4-3, the J call TRBJ2-7; 9 bases are shared with TRBD1. The CDR3 sequence is 17 residues long. The V segment lost 2 bases and the J segment 2 bases; nucleotides outside the gene matches: 10. Germline CDR1 reads LGHNA; CDR2 reads YSLEER. In DNA, the CDR3 is TGCGCCAGCAGCCAACTGTCCTCCGGGACAGGGCCCTACGAGCAGTACTTC. As protein: CASSQLSSGTGPYEQYF.